The T cell receptor (beta chain) under discussion was sequenced for a study of T cells after yellow fever vaccination. Study context: SMART-Seq v4 Ultra Low Input served to prepare low-cell-number fractions.

Germline CDR1 is SGHRS and CDR2 is YFSETQ. This CDR3 has 17 amino acids. V gave up 4 bases and J gave up 5 bases; unmatched junction bases: 11. Study-wide findings and caveats: High-abundance clonotypes from the bulk population could contaminate FACS-sorted repertoires.

Comment on this clonotype: Its antigen is not identified.

A universal primer site and UMIs were added as TCR cDNA was made by 5'RACE template switching. TCRdb recomputed calls from the 5' RACE reads with MiXCR, one row per CDR3 protein. The data show approximately 160,000 distinct CDR3 sequences, about 6.2% seen once. The chain employs TRBV5-1 and TRBJ2-3; 12 nucleotides line up with TRBD2. Sequencing used CD4+ T cells sorted from PBMCs, obtained on the day of the first yellow fever vaccination. This sequence originates from a man between 18 and 29 years old who received the YFV17D yellow fever vaccine. The CDR3 DNA is TGCGCCAGCAGCCCCCCATCCCTAGCGGGGGGGCAAGATACGCAGTATTTT. Protein product: CASSPPSLAGGQDTQYF.